This TCR beta chain emerged from a study of blood T cell repertoires in COVID-19. In the authors' methods: Amplified reference gene primers provided the basis for estimating nucleated cell counts. Sequencing was performed with immunoSEQ multiplex PCR; in TCRdb, only in-frame clones are kept and a portion is missing. V, J and clone size derive from that table, while D and trimming were established from the DNA sequence. The sample lists approximately 180,000 clones; around nine tenths were seen once. The sequence derives from a woman aged 70-85 years with COVID-19, enrolled during active disease. The sequenced sample consisted of peripheral blood.

The chain's CDR3 is CASRRLAATFAQYF. The CDR3 region has the DNA TGTGCCAGCAGACGACTAGCGGCCACATTCGCGCAGTATTTT. The chain is built from TRBV11-2 and TRBJ2-3, with 9 bases aligning to TRBD2. V lost 6 bases and J lost 10; bases outside the gene matches: 11. The CDR3 runs to 14 residues. Germline CDR1 SGHAT, CDR2 FQNNGV.